This is a list of T cell receptor beta chains from one sample in a study of blood T cell repertoires in COVID-19. Only in-frame clones appear in the TCRdb table, and some are missing; sequencing was by immunoSEQ multiplex PCR. Of around 7,000 clones listed, around 86% are singletons. The specimen was peripheral blood. These receptors came from a human donor with active COVID-19. The donor label of this sample is uncertain. Each CDR3 is given without its conserved first and last residue. Each record gives: CDR3 protein, clone size, V gene, J gene. Only some rows state a clone size, as once, few, many or a class for expanded clones.

CDR3aa: ASSVDGDTIY
abundance: -
v_gene: TRBV9
j_gene: TRBJ1-3

CDR3aa: ATSDLLGVISNSPLH
abundance: -
v_gene: TRBV24-1
j_gene: TRBJ1-6

CDR3aa: SVWTGSYEQY
abundance: -
v_gene: TRBV29-1
j_gene: TRBJ2-7

CDR3aa: ASSFGTGVPYEQY
abundance: -
v_gene: TRBV7-2
j_gene: TRBJ2-7

CDR3aa: ATSQGQAYNEQF
abundance: -
v_gene: TRBV15
j_gene: TRBJ2-1

CDR3aa: ASSQGSVAGELF
abundance: -
v_gene: TRBV4-1
j_gene: TRBJ2-2

CDR3aa: ASSPGTVSGYT
abundance: -
v_gene: TRBV12-3/TRBV12-4
j_gene: TRBJ1-2

CDR3aa: ASSMGDRAAGEQY
abundance: -
v_gene: TRBV19
j_gene: TRBJ2-7

CDR3aa: ASSQKMGEGGELF
abundance: few
v_gene: TRBV4-1
j_gene: TRBJ2-2

CDR3aa: AAAETLNTEAF
abundance: -
v_gene: TRBV4-2
j_gene: TRBJ1-1

CDR3aa: ASSERDRTNTGELF
abundance: -
v_gene: TRBV2
j_gene: TRBJ2-2

CDR3aa: ASSAGRTAYEQY
abundance: -
v_gene: TRBV7-2
j_gene: TRBJ2-7

CDR3aa: ASSATGTAGYT
abundance: once
v_gene: TRBV5-1
j_gene: TRBJ1-2

CDR3aa: AWGGRRATEAF
abundance: -
v_gene: TRBV30
j_gene: TRBJ1-1

CDR3aa: ASSRGGNQPQH
abundance: -
v_gene: TRBV12-3/TRBV12-4
j_gene: TRBJ1-5

CDR3aa: SGQYSYGYT
abundance: -
v_gene: TRBV20-1
j_gene: TRBJ1-2

CDR3aa: ASSIREADTQY
abundance: -
v_gene: TRBV19
j_gene: TRBJ2-3

CDR3aa: ASTAGGFLSTDTQY
abundance: -
v_gene: TRBV19
j_gene: TRBJ2-3

CDR3aa: ASSSGTGGETQY
abundance: -
v_gene: TRBV5-1
j_gene: TRBJ2-5

CDR3aa: SVAVRVGETQY
abundance: -
v_gene: TRBV29-1
j_gene: TRBJ2-5

CDR3aa: ASSMTSGTYTQY
abundance: -
v_gene: TRBV5-6
j_gene: TRBJ2-3

CDR3aa: ASSQDQGFNEKLF
abundance: -
v_gene: TRBV4-3
j_gene: TRBJ1-4

CDR3aa: ASSLDNARLGYT
abundance: once
v_gene: TRBV7-2
j_gene: TRBJ1-2

CDR3aa: ASRQERQNPNYGYT
abundance: -
v_gene: TRBV19
j_gene: TRBJ1-2

CDR3aa: ASSQDPGTADTGELF
abundance: few
v_gene: TRBV3-1/TRBV3-2
j_gene: TRBJ2-2

CDR3aa: SVAGQVAGEGYEQY
abundance: -
v_gene: TRBV29-1
j_gene: TRBJ2-7